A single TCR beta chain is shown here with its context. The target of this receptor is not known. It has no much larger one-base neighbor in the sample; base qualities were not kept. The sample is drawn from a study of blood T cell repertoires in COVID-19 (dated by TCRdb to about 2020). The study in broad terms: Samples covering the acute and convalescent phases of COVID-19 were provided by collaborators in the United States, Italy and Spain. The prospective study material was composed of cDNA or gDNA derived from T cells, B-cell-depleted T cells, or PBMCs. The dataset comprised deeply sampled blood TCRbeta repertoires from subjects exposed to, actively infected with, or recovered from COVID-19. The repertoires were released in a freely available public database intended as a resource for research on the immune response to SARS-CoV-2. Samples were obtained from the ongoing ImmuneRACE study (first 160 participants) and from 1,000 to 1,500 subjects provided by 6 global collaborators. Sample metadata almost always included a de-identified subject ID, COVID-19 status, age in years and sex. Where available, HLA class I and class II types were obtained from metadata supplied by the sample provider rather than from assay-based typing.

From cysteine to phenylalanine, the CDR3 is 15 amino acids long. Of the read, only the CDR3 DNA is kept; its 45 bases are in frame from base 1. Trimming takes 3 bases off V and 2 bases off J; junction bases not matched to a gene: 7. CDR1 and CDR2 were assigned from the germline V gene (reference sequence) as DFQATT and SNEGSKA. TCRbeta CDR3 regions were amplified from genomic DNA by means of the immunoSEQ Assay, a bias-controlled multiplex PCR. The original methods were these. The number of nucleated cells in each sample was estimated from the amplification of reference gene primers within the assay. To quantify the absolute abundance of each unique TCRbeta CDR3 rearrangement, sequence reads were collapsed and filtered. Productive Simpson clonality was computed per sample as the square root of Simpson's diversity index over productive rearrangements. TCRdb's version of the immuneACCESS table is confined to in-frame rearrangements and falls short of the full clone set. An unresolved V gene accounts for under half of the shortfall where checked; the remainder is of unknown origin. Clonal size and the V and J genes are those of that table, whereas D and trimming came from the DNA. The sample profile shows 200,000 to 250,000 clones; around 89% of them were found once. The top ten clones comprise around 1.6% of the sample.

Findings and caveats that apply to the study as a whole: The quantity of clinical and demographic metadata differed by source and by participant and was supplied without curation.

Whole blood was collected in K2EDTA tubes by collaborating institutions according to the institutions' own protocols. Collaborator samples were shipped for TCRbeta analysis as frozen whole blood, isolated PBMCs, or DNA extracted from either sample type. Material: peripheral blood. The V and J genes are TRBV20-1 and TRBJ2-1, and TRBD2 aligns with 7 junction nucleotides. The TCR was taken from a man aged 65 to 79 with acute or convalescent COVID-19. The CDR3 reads CSASGFGLAYNEQFF. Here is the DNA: TGCAGTGCTAGTGGATTCGGACTAGCCTACAATGAGCAGTTCTTC.